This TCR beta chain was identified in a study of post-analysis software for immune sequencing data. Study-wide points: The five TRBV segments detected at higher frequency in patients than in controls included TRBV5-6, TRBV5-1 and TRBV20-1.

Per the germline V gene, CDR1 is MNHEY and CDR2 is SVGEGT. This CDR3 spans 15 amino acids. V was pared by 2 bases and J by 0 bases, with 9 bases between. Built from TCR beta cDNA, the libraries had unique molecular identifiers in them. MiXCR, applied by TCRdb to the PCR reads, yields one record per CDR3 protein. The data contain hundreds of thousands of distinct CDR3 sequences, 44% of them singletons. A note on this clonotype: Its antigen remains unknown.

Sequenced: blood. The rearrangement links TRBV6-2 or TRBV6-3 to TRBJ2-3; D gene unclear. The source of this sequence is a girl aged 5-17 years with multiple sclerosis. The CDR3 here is CASSYGQTSTDTQYF. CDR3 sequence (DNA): TGTGCCAGCAGTTACGGGCAGACTAGCACAGATACGCAGTATTTT.